What follows are 17 T cell receptor beta chains derived from one specimen sequenced in a study of CD8 T cells in Susac syndrome. After extraction with the RNeasy kit, about 0.5 to 1 ug of the RNA was reverse transcribed using random hexamers. MiXCR, applied by TCRdb to the immunoSEQ multiplex PCR reads, yields one record per CDR3 protein. The sample has about 120,000 distinct CDR3 sequences; roughly 94% are singletons. The specimen sequenced was CD8+ T cells from PBMCs. The receptor source for this set is a human donor with Susac syndrome.

The rearrangement joins TRBV2 to TRBJ2-5; 9 nucleotides agree with TRBD1. Germline V gene lookup returns CDR1 SNHLY and CDR2 FYNNEI. The CDR3 is 15 residues long. The J segment lost 5 bases and the V segment lost 6 bases, leaving 10 bases of the junction unmatched. CDR3 amino acids: CASRSDRGHGETQYF. CDR3 nucleotide sequence: TGTGCCAGCAGGTCGGACAGGGGTCATGGGGAGACCCAGTACTTC.

This chain connects TRBV20-1 to TRBJ2-5; no clear D. This CDR3 region has 10 residues. From germline, CDR1 is DFQATT and CDR2 SNEGSKA (reference sequence). Trimming shortened V by 3 bases and J by 9 bases, and 8 bases separated the two germline ends. In DNA form, the CDR3 reads TGCAGTGCTAGTAGCTCTGCCCAGTACTTC. Residues: CSASSSAQYF.

J is TRBJ2-3 and V is TRBV5-1, with D hard to call. The CDR3 runs to 14 residues. Germline V CDR1 and CDR2: SGHRS, YFSETQ. Trimming took off 6 bases at V and 6 bases at J, with 17 bases between the two ends. CDR3 DNA sequence: TGCGCCAGCAACCCTCTCGGCGGCGTCGATACGCAGTATTTT. Protein product: CASNPLGGVDTQYF. Using reference TRBV5-1 and TRBJ2-3 for the parts outside the CDR3, the full variable domain is KAGVTQTPRYLIKTRGQQVTLSCSPISGHRSVSWYQQTPGQGLQFLFEYFSETQRNKGNFPGRFSGRQFSNSRSEMNVSTLELGDSALYLCASNPLGGVDTQYFGPGTRLTVL.

The chain carries TRBV7-9 and TRBJ1-3, with D perhaps TRBD1 (5 bases). CDR1 is SEHNR and CDR2 is FQNEAQ in the germline V gene (reference sequence). Trimming took off 8 bases at V and 0 bases at J, with 11 bases between the two ends. The CDR3 length is 14 residues. The CDR3 here is CASWDGHSGNTIYF. DNA for the CDR3: TGTGCCAGCTGGGACGGCCACTCTGGAAACACCATATATTTT.

The chain has TRBV5-6 and TRBJ1-1; weak D call: TRBD1 (6 bases). The germline V and J ends were trimmed by 2 bases and 1 base, with 9 bases remaining between them. Germline CDR1 SGHDT, CDR2 YYEEEE. The CDR3 consists of 14 residues. For the CDR3, the DNA is TGTGCCAGCAGCTTACCACAGGGGAACACTGAAGCTTTCTTT. This sequence encodes CASSLPQGNTEAFF.

This clonotype showed up just once. The chain is built from TRBV4-2 and TRBJ1-1, with D perhaps matching TRBD1 (6 bases). V was clipped by 4 bases and J by 1 base, with 16 bases between them. Germline CDR1 and CDR2: LGHNA and YNFKEQ. The CDR3 is made up of 16 amino acids. Here the CDR3 reads CASSRIQGLENTEAFF. CDR3 bases: TGTGCCAGCAGCCGAATCCAGGGGTTGGAGAACACTGAAGCTTTCTTT.

The J gene is TRBJ1-1, the V gene TRBV12-3 or TRBV12-4; D is possibly TRBD1 (5 bases). The CDR3 covers 15 residues. V lost 8 bases and J 0 bases, leaving 16 bases between the germline ends. This CDR3 is CASHLGPPMNTEAFF. The CDR3 DNA is TGTGCCAGCCACCTGGGGCCCCCTATGAACACTGAAGCTTTCTTT.

The rearrangement links TRBV2 to TRBJ1-5; 7 bases align to TRBD1. The V and J ends lost 5 bases and 4 bases, in that order; junction bases with no gene match: 5. Germline CDR1 SNHLY, CDR2 FYNNEI. CDR3 length: 14 amino acids. Here the CDR3 reads CASSMIRGNQPQHF. The CDR3 DNA reads TGTGCCAGCAGTATGATCAGGGGGAATCAGCCCCAGCATTTT.

J is TRBJ2-3 and V is TRBV9; 7 nucleotides agree with TRBD2. CDR3 length equals 15 residues. The ends lost 3 bases at V and 2 bases at J; junction bases unmatched: 6. CDR1 is SGDLS, CDR2 YYNGEE, per germline. CDR3 bases: TGTGCCAGCAGCGGGGAGGGAAACCCCACAGATACGCAGTATTTT. Amino acids: CASSGEGNPTDTQYF. Combining the CDR3 with reference TRBV9 and TRBJ2-3 gives the whole variable domain DSGVTQTPKHLITATGQRVTLRCSPRSGDLSVYWYQQSLDQGLQFLIQYYNGEERAKGNILERFSAQQFPDLHSELNLSSLELGDSALYFCASSGEGNPTDTQYFGPGTRLTVL.

The chain is built from TRBV7-9 and TRBJ2-3; D is uncertain. Germline V lookup: CDR1 SEHNR, CDR2 FQNEAQ (reference sequence). The V and J ends lost 6 bases and 2 bases respectively, with 9 bases between them. CDR3 length: 13 amino acids. CDR3 in DNA: TGTGCCAGCAGACGTGGACCCACAGATACGCAGTATTTT. Translated: CASRRGPTDTQYF.

The chain employs TRBV4-1 and TRBJ2-5; tentative D call: TRBD2 (6 bases). CDR1 and CDR2 (germline): MGHRA, YSYEKL. This CDR3 spans 14 amino acids. V lost 2 bases, J lost 7 bases, and 14 bases lay in between. The CDR3 sequence is CASSQLDYPRTQYF. The CDR3 bases are TGCGCCAGCAGCCAACTGGACTATCCCCGGACCCAGTACTTC.

The V and J genes are TRBV6-1 and TRBJ1-1; D is unclear. Trimming removed 1 base at V and 0 bases at J, with 9 bases between. In germline, CDR1 is MNHNS, CDR2 SASEGT. There are 15 residues in the CDR3. The CDR3 region has the DNA TGTGCCAGCAGTGAAGTGGGCGCAATGAACACTGAAGCTTTCTTT. It is translated as CASSEVGAMNTEAFF.

The CDR3: CSARDRGYTGELFF. CDR3 sequence (DNA): TGCAGTGCTAGAGATCGAGGCTACACCGGGGAGCTGTTTTTT. The J gene is TRBJ2-2, the V gene TRBV20-1; D not resolved. Trimming shortened V by 0 bases and J by 3 bases, and 8 bases separated the two germline ends. The CDR3 extends over 14 amino acids. The V gene's germline CDR1 is DFQATT and CDR2 SNEGSKA (reference sequence).

This chain uses TRBV7-9 with TRBJ1-1; 7 nucleotides agree with TRBD1. The V segment lost 6 bases and the J segment 0 bases; nucleotides outside the gene matches: 7. Germline-derived CDR1 and CDR2 are SEHNR and FQNEAQ (reference sequence). This CDR3 has 15 residues. CDR3: CASSDVGQMNTEAFF. The CDR3 nucleotides are TGTGCCAGCAGTGATGTGGGACAGATGAACACTGAAGCTTTCTTT.

The chain couples TRBV25-1 to TRBJ1-6, with TRBD1 identical over 11 bases. Per germline, CDR1 MGHDK and CDR2 SYGVNS. V shed 4 bases, J shed 5 bases, and the junction held 7 bases outside the gene matches. CDR3 length: 17 amino acids. CDR3 residues: CASSVVDRGHDNSPLHF. DNA of the CDR3: TGTGCCAGCAGTGTCGTGGACAGGGGGCACGATAATTCACCCCTCCACTTT.

V is TRBV6-5 and J is TRBJ2-1; perhaps TRBD2 as D (7 bases). Deletions cut 2 bases from V and 8 bases from J, with 10 bases between. Looked up from germline, CDR1 is MNHEY and CDR2 is SVGAGI. This CDR3 contains 13 residues. CDR3 nucleotides: TGTGCCAGCAGTTACGGGGGGGCGGATGAGCAGTTCTTC. The encoded protein is CASSYGGADEQFF.

The CDR3, as DNA: TGCAGCGTTGAAGGGGACACAATACCCCAAGAGACCCAGTACTTC. Residues: CSVEGDTIPQETQYF. V gene TRBV29-1 combines with J gene TRBJ2-5; maybe TRBD1 (6 bases). Trimming pared 1 base from V and 1 base from J, leaving 13 bases between. The CDR3 has 15 residues. Germline V gene data show CDR1 as SQVTM and CDR2 as ANQGSEA.